The entry below gives a single T cell receptor (beta chain) sequence along with its context. This sample is part of a study of blood T cell repertoires in COVID-19. The CDR3 is 18 amino acids. V gave up 4 bases and J gave up 0 bases, with 21 bases separating them. Germline V gives CDR1 WNHNN, CDR2 SYGVQD (reference sequence). This table comes from immunoSEQ multiplex PCR, and its TCRdb copy is limited to in-frame clones, with some not included. This sample yields tens of thousands of clones, of which 84% are seen a single time; 3.2% belongs to the top ten. Sequencing was carried out using peripheral blood. The J gene is TRBJ1-1, the V gene TRBV10-1; D gene ambiguous. This TCR came from a man aged 40-49 years with acute or convalescent COVID-19. CDR3 DNA sequence: TGCGCCAGCAGTGTCGTGTTAGCTCAAGACTGTATGAACACTGAAGCTTTCTTT. Its translation: CASSVVLAQDCMNTEAFF.